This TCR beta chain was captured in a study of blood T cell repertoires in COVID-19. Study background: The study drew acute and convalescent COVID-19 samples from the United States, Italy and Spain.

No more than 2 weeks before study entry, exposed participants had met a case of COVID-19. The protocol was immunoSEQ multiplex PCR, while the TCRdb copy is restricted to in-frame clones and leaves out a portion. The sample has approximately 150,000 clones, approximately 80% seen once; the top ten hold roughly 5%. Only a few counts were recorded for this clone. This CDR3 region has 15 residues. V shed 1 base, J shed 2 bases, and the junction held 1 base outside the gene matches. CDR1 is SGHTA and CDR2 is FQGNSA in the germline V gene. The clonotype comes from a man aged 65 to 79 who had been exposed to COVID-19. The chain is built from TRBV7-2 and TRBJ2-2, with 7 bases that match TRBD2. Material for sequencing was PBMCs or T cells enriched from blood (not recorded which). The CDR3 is CASSLGLANTGELFF. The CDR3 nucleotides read TGTGCCAGCAGCTTAGGACTAGCTAACACCGGGGAGCTGTTTTTT.